This is a list of T cell receptor beta chains from one sample in a study of shared clonotypes between healthy human individuals. The data were produced by immunoSEQ multiplex PCR, yet TCRdb's version contains in-frame clones alone and is incomplete. The sample consists of around 2.1 million clones, about 93% of them appearing once. What was sequenced was naive CD8+ T cells from PBMCs. Every receptor here comes from a man aged 18 to 29 in good health. Some clones in this sample may be carry-over from other donors' samples. CDR3s include the opening cysteine and the closing phenylalanine or tryptophan.

V | CDR3
TRBV19 | CASSIDRQAPSYEQYF
TRBV5-1 | CASSFFGVGYEQYF
TRBV5-6 | CASSLLANEQFF
TRBV9 | CASSVRGRPGDEQYF
TRBV6-5 | CASSYSIGAVSYEQYF
TRBV6-1 | CAKPGTGDEKLFF
TRBV18 | CASSPARSSYNEQFF
TRBV14 | CASSQEDTSGGTQYF
TRBV27 | CASGWDRGTEQYF
TRBV6-1 | CASSEGSPYEQYF
TRBV19 | CASSAVPQGLGSNQPQHF
TRBV5-3 | CARSLYHTTAGGTEAFF
TRBV10-3 | CAISGRSGRRENEQYF
TRBV6-6 | CASTPIRSGEQYF
TRBV29-1 | CSVLGQGPYEQYF